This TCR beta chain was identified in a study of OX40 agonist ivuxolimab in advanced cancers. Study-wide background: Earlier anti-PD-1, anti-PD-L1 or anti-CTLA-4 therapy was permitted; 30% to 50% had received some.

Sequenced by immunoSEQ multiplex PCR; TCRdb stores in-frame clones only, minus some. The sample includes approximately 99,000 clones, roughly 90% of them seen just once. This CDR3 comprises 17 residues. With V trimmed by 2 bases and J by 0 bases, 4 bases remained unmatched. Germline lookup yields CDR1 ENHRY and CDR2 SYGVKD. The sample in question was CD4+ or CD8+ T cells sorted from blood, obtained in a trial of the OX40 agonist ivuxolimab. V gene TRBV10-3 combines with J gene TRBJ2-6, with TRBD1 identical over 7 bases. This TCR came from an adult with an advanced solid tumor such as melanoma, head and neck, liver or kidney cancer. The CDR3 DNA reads TGTGCCATCAGTGAGGGACAGGCGTTCTCTGGGGCCAACGTCCTGACTTTC. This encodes CAISEGQAFSGANVLTF.